The entry below gives a single T cell receptor beta chain sequence along with its context. Generated by immunoSEQ multiplex PCR, the TCRdb table keeps only in-frame clones and is missing some. This repertoire shows 70,000 to 90,000 clones, around 85% found once; its top ten account for approximately 5%. The germline V gene encodes CDR1 GTSNPN and CDR2 SVGIG (reference sequence). Between the trimmed V and J ends, which lost 4 bases and 6 bases, there was a span of 9 bases. This CDR3 is built from 12 residues. The data are from a study of OX40 agonist ivuxolimab in advanced cancers. Sample: CD4+ or CD8+ T cells sorted from blood, taken in a trial of the OX40 agonist ivuxolimab. This sequence was found in an adult with an advanced solid tumor such as melanoma, head and neck, liver or kidney cancer. The chain is built from TRBV30 and TRBJ2-2; D is perhaps TRBD2 (6 bases). The CDR3 DNA reads as TGTGCCTGGAATTCGGGGGCCGGGGAGCTGTTTTTT. Protein product: CAWNSGAGELFF. Full variable domain (outside the CDR3, taken from reference TRBV30 and TRBJ2-2): SQTIHQWPATLVQPVGSPLSLECTVEGTSNPNLYWYRQAAGRGLQLLFYSVGIGQISSEVPQNLSASRPQDRQFILSSKKLLLSDSGFYLCAWNSGAGELFFGEGSRLTVL.